This TCR beta chain was captured in a study of blood T cell repertoires in COVID-19. At the level of the study: Sites in the United States, Italy and Spain provided acute and convalescent COVID-19 samples. Nucleic acid was either cDNA or gDNA, and it came from T cells, B-cell-depleted T cells, or PBMCs.

This clone turned up a few times. In the study's own analysis: Researchers report that nucleated cell counts were estimated from reference gene primer amplification. Profiled with immunoSEQ multiplex PCR; TCRdb holds only in-frame clones, not every one. For V, J and clone size, that table is used; D and trimming come from the DNA. The sample includes 130,000 or so clones, roughly 90% seen only once; the top ten take around 19%. The ends were cut back, 4 bases at V and 5 bases at J, with 20 bases in the middle. Germline-derived CDR1 and CDR2 are SGHNT and YENEEA. The CDR3 length is 17 residues. This clonotype originated in a man between 45 and 60 years old with active or convalescent COVID-19. The chain couples TRBV11-3 to TRBJ2-2; a possible D gene is TRBD1 (7 bases). Material: peripheral blood. CDR3 in DNA: TGTGCCAGCAGCTCAGGGACAGCTAAAGGGGGGACCGGGGAGCTGTTTTTT. Protein: CASSSGTAKGGTGELFF.